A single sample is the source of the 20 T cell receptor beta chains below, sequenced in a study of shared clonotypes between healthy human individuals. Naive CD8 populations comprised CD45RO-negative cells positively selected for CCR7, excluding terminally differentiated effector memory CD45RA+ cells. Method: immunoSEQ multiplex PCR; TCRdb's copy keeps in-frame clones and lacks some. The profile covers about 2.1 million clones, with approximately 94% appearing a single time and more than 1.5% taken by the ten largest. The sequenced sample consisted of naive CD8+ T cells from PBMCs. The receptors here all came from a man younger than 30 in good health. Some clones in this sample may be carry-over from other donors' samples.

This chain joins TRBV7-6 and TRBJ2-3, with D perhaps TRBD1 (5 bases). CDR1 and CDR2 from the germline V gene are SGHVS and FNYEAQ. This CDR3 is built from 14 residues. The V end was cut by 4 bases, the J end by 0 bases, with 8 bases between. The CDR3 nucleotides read TGTGCCAGCAGCTCCCAGGGAAGCACAGATACGCAGTATTTT. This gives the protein CASSSQGSTDTQYF.

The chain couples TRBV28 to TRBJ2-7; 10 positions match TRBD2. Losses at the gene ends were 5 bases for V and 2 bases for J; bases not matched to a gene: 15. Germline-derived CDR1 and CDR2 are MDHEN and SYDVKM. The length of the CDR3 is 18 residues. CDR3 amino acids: CASSPRVIAGGTAYEQYF. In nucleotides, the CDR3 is TGTGCCAGCAGTCCCCGAGTAATAGCGGGAGGAACAGCCTACGAGCAGTACTTC. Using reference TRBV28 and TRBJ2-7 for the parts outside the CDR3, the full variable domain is DVKVTQSSRYLVKRTGEKVFLECVQDMDHENMFWYRQDPGLGLRLIYFSYDVKMKEKGDIPEGYSVSREKKERFSLILESASTNQTSMYLCASSPRVIAGGTAYEQYFGPGTRLTVT.

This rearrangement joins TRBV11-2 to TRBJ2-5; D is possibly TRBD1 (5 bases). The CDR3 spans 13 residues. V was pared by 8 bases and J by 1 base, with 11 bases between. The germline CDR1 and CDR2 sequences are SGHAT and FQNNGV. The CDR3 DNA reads TGTGCCAGCTCAGGGCTGGGCCAAGAGACCCAGTACTTC. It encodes CASSGLGQETQYF.

For the CDR3, the DNA is TGTGCCAGCAGCTCCCGGGAAGGGGCCAACGTCCTGACTTTC. This encodes CASSSREGANVLTF. The chain combines TRBV11-2 with TRBJ2-6, with D possibly TRBD2 on 5 matching bases. The V gene lost 4 bases and the J gene lost 4 bases, with 8 bases spanning the gap. The CDR3 sequence is 14 residues long. Germline CDR1 and CDR2: SGHAT and FQNNGV.

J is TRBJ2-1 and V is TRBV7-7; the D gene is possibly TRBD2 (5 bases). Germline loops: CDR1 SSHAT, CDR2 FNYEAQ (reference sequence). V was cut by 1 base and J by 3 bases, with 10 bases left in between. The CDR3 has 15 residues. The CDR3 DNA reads TGTGCCAGCAGCTTAGGAGCTAGCCTCTACAATGAGCAGTTCTTC. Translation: CASSLGASLYNEQFF.

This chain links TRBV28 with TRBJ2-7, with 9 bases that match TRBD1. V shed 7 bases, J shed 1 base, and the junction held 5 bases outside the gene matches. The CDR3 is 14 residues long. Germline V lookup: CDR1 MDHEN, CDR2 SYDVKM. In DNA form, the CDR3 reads TGTGCCAGCACCAAGACAGGGGGGTCCTACGAGCAGTACTTC. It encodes CASTKTGGSYEQYF.

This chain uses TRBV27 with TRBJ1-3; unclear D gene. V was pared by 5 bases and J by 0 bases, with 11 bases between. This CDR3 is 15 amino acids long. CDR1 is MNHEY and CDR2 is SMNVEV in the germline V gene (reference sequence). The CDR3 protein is CASSPRWHSGNTIYF. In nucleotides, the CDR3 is TGTGCCAGCAGTCCCCGCTGGCACTCTGGAAACACCATATATTTT.

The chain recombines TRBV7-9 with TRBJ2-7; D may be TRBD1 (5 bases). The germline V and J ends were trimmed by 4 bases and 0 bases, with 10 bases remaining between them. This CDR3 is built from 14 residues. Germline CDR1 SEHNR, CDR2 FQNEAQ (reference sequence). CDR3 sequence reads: CASSSTGDSYEQYF. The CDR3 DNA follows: TGTGCCAGCAGCTCCACAGGTGACTCCTACGAGCAGTACTTC.

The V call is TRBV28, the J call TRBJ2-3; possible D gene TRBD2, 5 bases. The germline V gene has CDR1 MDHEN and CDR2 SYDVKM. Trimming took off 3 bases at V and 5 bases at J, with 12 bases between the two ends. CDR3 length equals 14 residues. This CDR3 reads CASSFGPAGDTQYF. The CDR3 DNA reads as TGTGCCAGCAGTTTTGGGCCTGCGGGAGATACGCAGTATTTT.

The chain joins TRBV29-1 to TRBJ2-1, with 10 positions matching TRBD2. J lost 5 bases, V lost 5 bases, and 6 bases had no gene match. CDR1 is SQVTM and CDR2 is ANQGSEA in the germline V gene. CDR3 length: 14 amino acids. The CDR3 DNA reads TGCAGCGTTAGAGCGGGAGGGCCTGACAATGAGCAGTTCTTC. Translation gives CSVRAGGPDNEQFF.

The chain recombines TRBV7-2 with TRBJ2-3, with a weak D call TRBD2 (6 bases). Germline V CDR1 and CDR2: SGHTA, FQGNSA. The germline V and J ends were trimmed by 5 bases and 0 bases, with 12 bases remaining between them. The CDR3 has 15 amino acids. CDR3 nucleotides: TGTGCCAGCAGCAGGGACTTATCTAGCACAGATACGCAGTATTTT. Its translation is CASSRDLSSTDTQYF.

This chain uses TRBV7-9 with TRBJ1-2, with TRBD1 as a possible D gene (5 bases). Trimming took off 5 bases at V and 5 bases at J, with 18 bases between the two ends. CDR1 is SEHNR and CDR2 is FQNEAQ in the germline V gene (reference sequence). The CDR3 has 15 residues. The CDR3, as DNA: TGTGCCAGCAGCCTCGGGACGGGAGCCGAATATGGCTACACCTTC. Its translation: CASSLGTGAEYGYTF.

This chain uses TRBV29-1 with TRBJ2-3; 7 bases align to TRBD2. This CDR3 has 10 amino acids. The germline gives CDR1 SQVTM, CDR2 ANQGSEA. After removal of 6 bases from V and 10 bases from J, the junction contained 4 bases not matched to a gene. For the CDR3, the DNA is TGCAGCGTCCTAGCGGAGGCGCAGTATTTT. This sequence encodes CSVLAEAQYF.

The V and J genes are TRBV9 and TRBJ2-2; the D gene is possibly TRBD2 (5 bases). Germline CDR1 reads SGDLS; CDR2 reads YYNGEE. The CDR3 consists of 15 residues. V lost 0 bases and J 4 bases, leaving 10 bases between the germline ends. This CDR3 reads CASSVDGGTTGELFF. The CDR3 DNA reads TGTGCCAGCAGCGTAGATGGAGGTACCACCGGGGAGCTGTTTTTT.

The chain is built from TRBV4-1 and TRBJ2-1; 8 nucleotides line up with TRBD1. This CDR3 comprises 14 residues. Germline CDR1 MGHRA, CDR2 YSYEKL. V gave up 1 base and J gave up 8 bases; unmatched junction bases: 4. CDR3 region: CASSQGTGSDEQFF. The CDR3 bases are TGCGCCAGCAGCCAAGGGACAGGGAGCGATGAGCAGTTCTTC.

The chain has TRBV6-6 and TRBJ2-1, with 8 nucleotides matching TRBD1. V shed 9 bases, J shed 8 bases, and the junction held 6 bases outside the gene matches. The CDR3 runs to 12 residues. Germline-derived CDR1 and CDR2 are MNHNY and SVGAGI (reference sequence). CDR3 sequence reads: CASGGQVHEQFF. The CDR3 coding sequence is TGTGCCAGTGGGGGACAGGTCCATGAGCAGTTCTTC.

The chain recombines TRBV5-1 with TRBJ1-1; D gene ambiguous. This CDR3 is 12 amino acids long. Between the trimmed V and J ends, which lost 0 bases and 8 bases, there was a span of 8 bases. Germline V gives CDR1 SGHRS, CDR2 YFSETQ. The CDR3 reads CASSLDKTEAFF. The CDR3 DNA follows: TGCGCCAGCAGCTTGGATAAGACCGAAGCTTTCTTT.

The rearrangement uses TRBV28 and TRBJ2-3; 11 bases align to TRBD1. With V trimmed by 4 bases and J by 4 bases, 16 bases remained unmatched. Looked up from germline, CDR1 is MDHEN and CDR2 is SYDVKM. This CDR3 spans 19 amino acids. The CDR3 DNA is TGTGCCAGCAGTTCTCCAACCCACGGGACAGGGGGGATAGCAGATACGCAGTATTTT. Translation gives CASSSPTHGTGGIADTQYF.

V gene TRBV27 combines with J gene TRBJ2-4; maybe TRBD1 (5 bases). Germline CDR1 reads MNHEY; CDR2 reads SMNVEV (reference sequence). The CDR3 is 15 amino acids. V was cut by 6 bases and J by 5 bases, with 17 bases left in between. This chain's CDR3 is CASSPRISQENIQYF. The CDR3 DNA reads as TGTGCCAGCAGCCCCCGAATCTCACAGGAAAACATTCAGTACTTC.

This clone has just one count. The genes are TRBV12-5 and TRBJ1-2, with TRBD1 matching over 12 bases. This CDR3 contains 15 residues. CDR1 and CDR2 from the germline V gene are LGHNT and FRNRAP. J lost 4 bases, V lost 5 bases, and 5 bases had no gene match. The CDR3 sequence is CASGTGTGGRYGYTF. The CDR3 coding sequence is TGTGCTAGTGGTACCGGGACAGGGGGCCGCTATGGCTACACCTTC.